This TCR beta chain was sequenced for a study of cytomegalovirus exposure and HLA in healthy donors. Concerning this clone: Its antigen is unknown.

The CDR3 loop spans 14 amino acids. Germline V lookup: CDR1 SGDLS, CDR2 YYNGEE. Trimming took off 3 bases at V and 0 bases at J, with 8 bases between the two ends. Broader study findings: The availability of immune exposure information extended only to CMV serostatus. A later analysis found that most CMV-associated TCR beta chains appeared HLA-restricted. One cluster of highly shared sequence variants probably arose as a sequencing artifact.

PCR primers comprised 60 Vbeta and 13 Jbeta primers. TCRdb's copy holds only in-frame clones and misses some; the assay was immunoSEQ multiplex PCR. The table includes over 150,000 clones, roughly 75% detected once. The source of this sequence is a male donor in good health and CMV-seronegative. V usage is TRBV9 and J usage is TRBJ2-3; a possible D gene is TRBD2 (6 bases). Sequenced: PBMCs. CDR3 in DNA: TGTGCCAGCAGCGCGGGACTTAGCACAGATACGCAGTATTTT. Translating gives CASSAGLSTDTQYF.